The clone carrying this TCR beta chain was observed a few times. What it binds is unknown. This specimen comes from a study of T cell repertoires in cytomegalovirus infection. Overall study: Well-studied HLA-B-restricted epitopes and recently identified HLA-C-restricted epitopes of CMV were both used in the study. Public signatures in TCR beta pointed to CMV infection and matching HLA type. Study conclusions and caveats: Carriage of CMV together with the relevant HLA was identifiable through cumulative public TCR beta family frequency. There were HLA-C-restricted CMV-specific TCR beta clonotypes dominating the ex vivo response.

The CDR3 is 14 amino acids. Germline V gene lookup returns CDR1 SEHNR and CDR2 FQNEAQ (reference sequence). V shed 6 bases and J 11 bases; nucleotides not matched to a gene: 13. MiXCR, run by TCRdb on the reads, gives a single entry per CDR3 protein. This table holds 100,000 to 120,000 distinct CDR3 sequences, around 31% found once. This sequence joins TRBV7-9 and TRBJ1-5; 7 bases are a match to TRBD1. This clonotype was obtained from a human donor in good health (CMV status not recorded). Some clones in this sample may be carry-over from other donors' samples. The sample was CD8+ T cells from cultured PBMCs, taken from culture after CMV antigen stimulation. The CDR3 DNA reads TGTGCCAGCAGTTCGGACAGGATAGGAACGGCCCAGCATTTT. This translates into CASSSDRIGTAQHF. The full variable domain, its missing parts supplied by reference TRBV7-9 and TRBJ1-5, is DTGVSQNPRHKITKRGQNVTFRCDPISEHNRLYWYRQTLGQGPEFLTYFQNEAQLEKSRLLSDRFSAERPKGSFSTLEIQRTEQGDSAMYLCASSSDRIGTAQHFGDGTRLSIL.